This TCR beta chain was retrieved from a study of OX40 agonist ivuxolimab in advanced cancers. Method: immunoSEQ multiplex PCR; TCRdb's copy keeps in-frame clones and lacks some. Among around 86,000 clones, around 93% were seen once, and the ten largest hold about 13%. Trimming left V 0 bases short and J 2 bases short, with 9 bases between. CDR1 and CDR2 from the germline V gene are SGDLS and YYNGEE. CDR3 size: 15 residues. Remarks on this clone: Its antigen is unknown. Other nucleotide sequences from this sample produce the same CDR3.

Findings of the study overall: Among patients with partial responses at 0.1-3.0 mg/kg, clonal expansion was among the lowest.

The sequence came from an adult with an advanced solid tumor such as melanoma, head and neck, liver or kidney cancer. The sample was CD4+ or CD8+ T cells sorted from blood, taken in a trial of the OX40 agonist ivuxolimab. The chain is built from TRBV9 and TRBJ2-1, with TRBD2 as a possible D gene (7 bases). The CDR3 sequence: CASSVGGGPYNEQFF. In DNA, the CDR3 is TGTGCCAGCAGCGTAGGCGGGGGCCCCTACAATGAGCAGTTCTTC.